The present TCR beta chain was sequenced within a study of CD8 T cells in ankylosing spondylitis. General study findings and limits: Reports say disease-linked clones showed up significantly more in matched ankylosing spondylitis synovial fluid. Apparently characteristic of ankylosing spondylitis blood was a TCR beta motif (about 8 highly homologous variants).

One entry per CDR3 protein, called by TCRdb with MiXCR from the 5' RACE reads. The sample has about 800,000 distinct CDR3 sequences, around 11% seen once; the top ten hold roughly 0.51%. This clonotype was counted a few times. Its antigen remains unidentified. Germline V gene data show CDR1 as KGHSH and CDR2 as LQKENI. CDR3 length: 16 residues. V shed 1 base and J shed 2 bases, with 13 bases lying between them. The sample was blood, either unsorted or a sorted T cell fraction (not recorded which). This chain joins TRBV18 and TRBJ2-3, with D perhaps matching TRBD1 (5 bases). The clonotype was recovered from a male donor with ankylosing spondylitis. The chain's CDR3 is CASSPRLQGYTDTQYF. The CDR3 DNA is TGTGCCAGCTCACCACGACTTCAGGGATACACAGATACGCAGTATTTT.